This TCR beta chain was profiled in a study of blood T cell repertoires in COVID-19. For the study at large: Donors in the United States, Italy and Spain gave samples during acute or convalescent COVID-19. PBMCs, B-cell-depleted T cells, or T cells were the source of the cDNA or gDNA that made up the material.

This CDR3 spans 18 amino acids. V lost 2 bases to trimming and J lost 0 bases; unmatched junction nucleotides: 4. CDR1 and CDR2 (germline): MNHEY, SMNVEV (reference sequence). Per the study methods: Amplification from reference gene primers served as the basis for estimated nucleated cell counts. Measured with immunoSEQ multiplex PCR; TCRdb has only the in-frame clones, and not every one. The V and J calls and the clone size are those of that table, but D and trimming were determined from the DNA. The sample lists over 120,000 clones; 80% were seen once. This clone is a singleton in its sample. The chain uses TRBV27 and TRBJ2-2; 12 nucleotides match TRBD2. The TCR sequence derives from a man between 65 and 85 years old who had recovered from COVID-19. Sequenced sample: peripheral blood. The CDR3, as DNA: TGTGCCAGCAGTTTAATACTAGCGGGAGGTCCGAACACCGGGGAGCTGTTTTTT. Translation: CASSLILAGGPNTGELFF.